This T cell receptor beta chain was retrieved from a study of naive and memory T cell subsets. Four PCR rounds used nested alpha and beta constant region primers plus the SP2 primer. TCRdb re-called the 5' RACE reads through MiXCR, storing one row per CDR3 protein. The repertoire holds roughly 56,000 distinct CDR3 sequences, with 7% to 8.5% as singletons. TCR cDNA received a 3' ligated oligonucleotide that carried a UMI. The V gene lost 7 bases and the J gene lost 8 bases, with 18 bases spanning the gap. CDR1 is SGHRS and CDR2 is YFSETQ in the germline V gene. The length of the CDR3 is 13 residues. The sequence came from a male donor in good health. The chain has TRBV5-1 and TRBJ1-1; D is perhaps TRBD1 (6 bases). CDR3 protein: CASGSAQGREAFF. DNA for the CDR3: TGCGCCAGCGGCTCGGCCCAGGGGCGGGAAGCTTTCTTT.